The 27 T cell receptor beta chains given below trace back to one sample, sequenced in a study of PD-L1 blockade in urothelial cancer. The data were produced by immunoSEQ multiplex PCR, yet TCRdb's version contains in-frame clones alone and is incomplete. In the table there are 45,000 to 60,000 clones, approximately 84% of which are singletons. The sample consisted of PBMCs, taken around atezolizumab (anti-PD-L1) treatment. These receptors came from a man aged 35 to 55 with urothelial cancer.

The count of this clone is one. The V call is TRBV5-1, the J call TRBJ2-7; D possibly corresponds to TRBD2 (5 bases). Germline CDR1 SGHRS, CDR2 YFSETQ. CDR3 length: 15 residues. Trimming cost V 4 bases and J 3 bases, with 17 bases left between them. The CDR3 here is CASSLNGLEGYEQYF. The DNA of the CDR3 is TGCGCCAGCAGCCTGAACGGGCTAGAGGGCTACGAGCAGTACTTC.

The chain employs TRBV4-1 and TRBJ1-4; a possible D gene is TRBD1 (6 bases). Germline CDR1 MGHRA, CDR2 YSYEKL. Trimming took 0 bases from V and 4 from J, leaving 6 bases between them. This CDR3 region has 14 residues. CDR3 protein: CASSQDRGNEKLFF. The CDR3 region has the DNA TGCGCCAGCAGCCAAGACAGGGGTAATGAAAAACTGTTTTTT.

This clone was detected once. The chain carries TRBV5-1 and TRBJ2-1; D ambiguous. The germline V and J ends were trimmed by 0 bases and 0 bases, with 4 bases remaining between them. The CDR3 covers 14 residues. Germline V gene sequence: CDR1 SGHRS, CDR2 YFSETQ. CDR3 residues: CASSLGGSYNEQFF. CDR3 in DNA: TGCGCCAGCAGCTTGGGCGGCTCCTACAATGAGCAGTTCTTC.

This clone appeared once. The rearrangement links TRBV27 to TRBJ1-6; possibly TRBD1 for D (5 bases). This CDR3 is built from 13 residues. Per germline, CDR1 MNHEY and CDR2 SMNVEV (reference sequence). V dropped 3 bases and J dropped 9 bases, with 9 bases sitting between them. CDR3 loop: CASSLYRTSPLHF. The CDR3 DNA reads TGTGCCAGCAGTTTGTACAGGACTTCACCCCTCCACTTT.

The chain joins TRBV10-2 to TRBJ2-3, with 7 nucleotides matching TRBD2. CDR1 and CDR2 from the germline V gene are WSHSY and SAAADI. This CDR3 is 14 amino acids long. The junction had 8 bases not matched to a gene; V was cut back by 8 bases and J by 3 bases. In DNA form, the CDR3 reads TGCGCCAGCGAGCGGAGCGGGACTACAGATACGCAGTATTTT. Amino acids: CASERSGTTDTQYF.

This clone came up a few times. The rearrangement uses TRBV29-1 and TRBJ2-1; 10 nucleotides match TRBD2. The junction had 9 bases not matched to a gene; V was cut back by 4 bases and J by 6 bases. This CDR3 contains 15 residues. From germline, CDR1 is SQVTM and CDR2 ANQGSEA. The CDR3 reads CSVVASGSVFNEQFF. CDR3 nucleotide sequence: TGCAGCGTTGTTGCTAGCGGGAGTGTTTTCAATGAGCAGTTCTTC.

The gene calls are TRBV29-1 and TRBJ2-7, with 9 bases lining up with TRBD2. The junction had 14 bases not matched to a gene; V was cut back by 7 bases and J by 7 bases. This CDR3 has 14 amino acids. Germline-derived CDR1 and CDR2 are SQVTM and ANQGSEA. The CDR3 sequence is CSARAASGIGEQYF. CDR3 sequence (DNA): TGCAGCGCCCGGGCGGCTAGCGGGATCGGAGAGCAGTACTTC.

CDR3 loop: CASSRDGDTQYF. In DNA, the CDR3 is TGTGCCAGCAGTCGCGATGGAGATACGCAGTATTTT. V and J are TRBV6-1 and TRBJ2-3; no clear D gene. Germline-derived CDR1 and CDR2 are MNHNS and SASEGT. The V gene lost 5 bases and the J gene lost 5 bases, with 8 bases spanning the gap. CDR3 length equals 12 residues.

This chain links TRBV27 with TRBJ2-1; D not resolved. The V gene's germline CDR1 is MNHEY and CDR2 SMNVEV (reference sequence). V lost 4 bases and J lost 7, with 17 bases in between. The CDR3 runs to 15 residues. The CDR3 bases are TGTGCCAGCAGTTCGCCCTCCGGGTCATCAAATGAGCAGTTCTTC. It encodes CASSSPSGSSNEQFF.

This clone was counted only a few times. The V gene is TRBV5-1, the J gene TRBJ2-5; possibly TRBD2 for D (7 bases). V dropped 4 bases and J dropped 1 base, with 20 bases sitting between them. The length of the CDR3 is 17 residues. Per germline, CDR1 SGHRS and CDR2 YFSETQ. The CDR3 loop is CASSLGIGRGAQETQYF. The CDR3 DNA reads TGCGCCAGCAGCCTGGGTATTGGGAGGGGGGCCCAAGAGACCCAGTACTTC.

The rearrangement links TRBV7-2 to TRBJ2-2, with 8 bases fitting TRBD1. V was clipped by 7 bases and J by 2 bases; unmatched bases: 3. The CDR3 loop spans 14 amino acids. Germline V lookup: CDR1 SGHTA, CDR2 FQGNSA. The CDR3 DNA is TGTGCCAGCACCAGGGGGCTTAACACCGGGGAGCTGTTTTTT. Translated: CASTRGLNTGELFF.

This clone was recorded once. DNA for the CDR3: TGTGCCAGCAGGCCCGGGACAGAAAATGAGCAGTTCTTC. Protein product: CASRPGTENEQFF. V usage is TRBV7-3 and J usage is TRBJ2-1; 7 bases match TRBD1. V was pared by 6 bases and J by 7 bases, with 6 bases of the junction left unmatched. The germline V gene has CDR1 SGHTA and CDR2 FQGTGA. The CDR3 consists of 13 residues.

The chain recombines TRBV27 with TRBJ2-1; 14 bases match TRBD2. Germline values: CDR1 MNHEY, CDR2 SMNVEV (reference sequence). J gave up 6 bases and V 6 bases, and 13 bases lay outside the gene matches. The CDR3 length is 18 residues. DNA for the CDR3: TGTGCCAGCAGGATGGACAGGGGACTAGCGGGAGTCGTCAATGAGCAGTTCTTC. It encodes CASRMDRGLAGVVNEQFF.

The CDR3 is CASSYSRGGFRNTIYF. The CDR3 coding sequence is TGTGCCAGCAGTTACTCGAGAGGGGGTTTTAGAAACACCATATATTTT. V is TRBV6-5 and J is TRBJ1-3, with a possible D match to TRBD1 (6 bases). From germline, CDR1 is MNHEY and CDR2 SVGAGI. This CDR3 comprises 16 residues. V was cut by 0 bases and J by 5 bases, with 14 bases left in between.

The chain couples TRBV6-5 to TRBJ2-2; no firm D call. The V and J ends lost 2 bases and 2 bases respectively, with 6 bases between them. This CDR3 comprises 14 residues. The germline V gene has CDR1 MNHEY and CDR2 SVGAGI. The CDR3 region has the DNA TGTGCCAGCAGTTACCCTACCAACACCGGGGAGCTGTTTTTT. Its protein is CASSYPTNTGELFF.

The count of this clone is one. The chain uses TRBV30 and TRBJ2-3; D is unclear. Germline V CDR1 and CDR2: GTSNPN, SVGIG (reference sequence). CDR3 length equals 13 residues. V lost 0 bases, J lost 0 bases, and 4 bases lay in between. For the CDR3, the DNA is TGTGCCTGGAGTGTTTCTAGCACAGATACGCAGTATTTT. It encodes CAWSVSSTDTQYF. The whole variable domain, filled in from reference TRBV30 and TRBJ2-3, reads SQTIHQWPATLVQPVGSPLSLECTVEGTSNPNLYWYRQAAGRGLQLLFYSVGIGQISSEVPQNLSASRPQDRQFILSSKKLLLSDSGFYLCAWSVSSTDTQYFGPGTRLTVL.

This clone was observed a single time. The J gene is TRBJ2-3, the V gene TRBV6-5; D not resolved. Germline-derived CDR1 and CDR2 are MNHEY and SVGAGI. V gave up 4 bases and J gave up 3 bases, with 5 bases separating them. The CDR3 has 12 residues. DNA of the CDR3: TGTGCCAGCAGTTCCCAGACAGATACGCAGTATTTT. Protein product: CASSSQTDTQYF.

J is TRBJ2-2 and V is TRBV15; 7 bases align to TRBD1. The CDR3 extends over 16 amino acids. Per the germline V gene, CDR1 is LNHNV and CDR2 is YYDKDF (reference sequence). With 0 bases clipped from V and 6 bases from J, the junction kept 7 bases outside the gene matches. The CDR3 reads CATSRDLETGPGELFF. The CDR3 bases are TGTGCCACCAGCAGAGATCTTGAGACAGGGCCCGGGGAGCTGTTTTTT.

The V call is TRBV30, the J call TRBJ2-3; D ambiguous. The germline V gene has CDR1 GTSNPN and CDR2 SVGIG (reference sequence). The CDR3 is made up of 12 amino acids. V lost 5 bases, J lost 0 bases, and 6 bases lay in between. The CDR3 here is CAWAYSTDTQYF. CDR3 bases: TGTGCCTGGGCCTATAGCACAGATACGCAGTATTTT.

The rearrangement joins TRBV11-1 to TRBJ2-3, with 10 bases lining up with TRBD2. Per the germline V gene, CDR1 is SGHAT and CDR2 is FQDESV (reference sequence). The CDR3 spans 15 residues. Unmatched junction bases numbered 6, after V lost 8 bases and J lost 1 base. The CDR3 DNA reads TGTGCCAGCGGAGCGGGAGGGCCGGGCACAGATACGCAGTATTTT. This codes for CASGAGGPGTDTQYF.

The chain carries TRBV14 and TRBJ2-3; 10 nucleotides line up with TRBD2. J was trimmed by 4 bases and V by 1 base; bases with no gene match: 5. The CDR3 sequence is 16 residues long. Germline V gene data show CDR1 as SGHDN and CDR2 as FVKESK. This CDR3 is CASSQVGSGRADTQYF. The CDR3 bases are TGTGCCAGCAGCCAAGTAGGGAGCGGGAGGGCAGATACGCAGTATTTT. Together with reference TRBV14 and TRBJ2-3, the CDR3 gives the full variable domain: EAGVTQFPSHSVIEKGQTVTLRCDPISGHDNLYWYRRVMGKEIKFLLHFVKESKQDESGMPNNRFLAERTGGTYSTLKVQPAELEDSGVYFCASSQVGSGRADTQYFGPGTRLTVL.

The rearrangement joins TRBV5-4 to TRBJ1-3; 7 bases are a match to TRBD1. V shed 4 bases, J shed 8 bases, and the junction held 6 bases outside the gene matches. Germline V gives CDR1 SGHNT, CDR2 YYREEE (reference sequence). The CDR3 runs 13 residues. CDR3 coding DNA: TGTGCCAGCAGCCCTGGGACAGTAGACACCATATATTTT. Translating gives CASSPGTVDTIYF.

With regard to this clone: Germline is not matched at one junction end, which may reflect a read error. This sequence joins TRBV19 and TRBJ1-1; D is ambiguous. Germline CDR1 and CDR2: LNHDA and SQIVND (reference sequence). This CDR3 has 12 amino acids. CDR3 sequence: CASSEGNTEAFF. The CDR3 nucleotides read TGTGCCAGTAGTGAGGGCAACACGGAAGCTTTCTTT.

This chain connects TRBV4-1 to TRBJ2-2; tentatively, D is TRBD2 (6 bases). The CDR3 is made up of 14 amino acids. The germline V gene encodes CDR1 MGHRA and CDR2 YSYEKL. Between the trimmed V and J ends, which lost 2 bases and 5 bases, there was a span of 9 bases. This CDR3 reads CASSQSSETGELFF. The CDR3 region has the DNA TGCGCCAGCAGCCAATCTAGCGAGACCGGGGAGCTGTTTTTT.

The genes are TRBV5-5 and TRBJ2-5, with a possible D match to TRBD2 (6 bases). Germline CDR1 is SGHKS and CDR2 is YYEKEE (reference sequence). The CDR3 consists of 15 residues. V shed 3 bases and J shed 2 bases, with 14 bases lying between them. The CDR3 spells CASSSGLRGQETQYF. In DNA form, the CDR3 reads TGTGCCAGCAGCTCGGGACTCCGAGGGCAAGAGACCCAGTACTTC.

This clone was recorded a few times. V usage is TRBV27 and J usage is TRBJ2-4; TRBD1 agrees at 8 bases. V trimming: 8 bases; J trimming: 8 bases; junction bases outside the gene matches: 5. Germline V gives CDR1 MNHEY, CDR2 SMNVEV (reference sequence). The CDR3 is made up of 12 amino acids. The CDR3 loop reads CASGTGDHIQYF. DNA of the CDR3: TGTGCCAGCGGGACAGGAGATCACATTCAGTACTTC.

The chain carries TRBV28 and TRBJ2-5; TRBD2 might be the D (6 bases). The CDR3 is made up of 12 amino acids. Trimming pared 8 bases from V and 7 bases from J, leaving 14 bases between. The germline V gene has CDR1 MDHEN and CDR2 SYDVKM. The CDR3 nucleotides read TGTGCCAGCCGCCCGGGGGACCGGACCCAGTACTTC. It specifies CASRPGDRTQYF.